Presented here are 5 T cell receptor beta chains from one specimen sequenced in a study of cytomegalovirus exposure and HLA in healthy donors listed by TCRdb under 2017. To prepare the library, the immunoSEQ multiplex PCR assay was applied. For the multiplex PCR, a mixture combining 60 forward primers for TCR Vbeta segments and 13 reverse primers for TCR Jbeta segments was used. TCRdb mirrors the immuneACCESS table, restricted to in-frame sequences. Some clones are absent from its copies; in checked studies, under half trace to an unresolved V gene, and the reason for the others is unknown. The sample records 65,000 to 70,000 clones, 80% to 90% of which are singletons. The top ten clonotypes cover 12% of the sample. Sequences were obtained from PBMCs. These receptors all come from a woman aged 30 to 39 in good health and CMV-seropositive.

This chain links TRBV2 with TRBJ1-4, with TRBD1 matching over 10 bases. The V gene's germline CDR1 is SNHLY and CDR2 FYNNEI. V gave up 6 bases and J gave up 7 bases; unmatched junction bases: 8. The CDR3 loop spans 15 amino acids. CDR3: CASSGTGVLREKLFF. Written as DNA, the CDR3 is TGTGCCAGCAGCGGGACAGGGGTGCTGCGTGAAAAACTGTTTTTT.

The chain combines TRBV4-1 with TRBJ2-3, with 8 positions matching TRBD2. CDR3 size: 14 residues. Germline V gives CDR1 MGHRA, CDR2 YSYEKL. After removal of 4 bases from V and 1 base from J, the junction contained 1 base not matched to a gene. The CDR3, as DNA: TGCGCCAGCAGCCGAGCGGGGGGCACAGATACGCAGTATTTT. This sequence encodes CASSRAGGTDTQYF.

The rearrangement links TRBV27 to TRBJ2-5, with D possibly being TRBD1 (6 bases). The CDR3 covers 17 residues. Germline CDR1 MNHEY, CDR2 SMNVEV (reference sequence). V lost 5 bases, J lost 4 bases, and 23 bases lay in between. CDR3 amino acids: CASSPRSRHRDGETQYF. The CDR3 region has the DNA TGTGCCAGCAGTCCCCGATCGAGGCACAGGGACGGAGAGACCCAGTACTTC.

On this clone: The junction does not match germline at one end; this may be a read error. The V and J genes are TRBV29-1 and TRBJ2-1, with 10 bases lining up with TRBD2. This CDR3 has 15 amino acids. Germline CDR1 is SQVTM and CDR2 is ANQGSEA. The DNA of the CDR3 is TGCGGCGTTGAACTGAGCGGGAGGGGGGTCAATGAGCAGTTCTTC. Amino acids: CGVELSGRGVNEQFF.

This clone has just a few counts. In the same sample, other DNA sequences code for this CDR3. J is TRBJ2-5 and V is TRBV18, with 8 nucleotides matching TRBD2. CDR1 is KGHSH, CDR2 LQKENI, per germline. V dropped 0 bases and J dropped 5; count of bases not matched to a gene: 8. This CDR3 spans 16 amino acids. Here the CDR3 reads CASSPPGLAGPETQYF. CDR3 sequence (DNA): TGTGCCAGCTCACCACCCGGACTAGCCGGTCCGGAGACCCAGTACTTC. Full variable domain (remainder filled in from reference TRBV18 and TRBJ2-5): NAGVMQNPRHLVRRRGQEARLRCSPMKGHSHVYWYRQLPEEGLKFMVYLQKENIIDESGMPKERFSAEFPKEGPSILRIQQVVRGDSAAYFCASSPPGLAGPETQYFGPGTRLLVL.